The source of this T cell receptor (beta chain) is a study of high-grade serous ovarian cancer treatment subgroups. There are 14 residues in the CDR3. V trimming: 1 base; J trimming: 2 bases; junction bases outside the gene matches: 2. Looked up from germline, CDR1 is SGHTA and CDR2 is FQGNSA. As concerns this clone: Its antigen is as yet unknown.

The tumor samples were collected prior to definitive surgery or chemotherapy. This table comes from immunoSEQ multiplex PCR, and its TCRdb copy is limited to in-frame clones, with some not included. The sample lists 7,500 to 8,500 clones; roughly 79% were seen once. Study results and caveats: Only CDR3 was analyzed; CDR1 and CDR2 were not. Clonal relatedness tracked neoantigen level, and by trend copy number and mutation load.

The chain employs TRBV7-2 and TRBJ2-7; TRBD2 matches 7 bases. Sequencing was performed on tumor tissue. The sequence derives from a human donor with high-grade serous ovarian cancer. CDR3 sequence reads: CASSLVRGTYEQYF. CDR3 bases: TGTGCCAGCAGCTTAGTGCGGGGGACCTACGAGCAGTACTTC.